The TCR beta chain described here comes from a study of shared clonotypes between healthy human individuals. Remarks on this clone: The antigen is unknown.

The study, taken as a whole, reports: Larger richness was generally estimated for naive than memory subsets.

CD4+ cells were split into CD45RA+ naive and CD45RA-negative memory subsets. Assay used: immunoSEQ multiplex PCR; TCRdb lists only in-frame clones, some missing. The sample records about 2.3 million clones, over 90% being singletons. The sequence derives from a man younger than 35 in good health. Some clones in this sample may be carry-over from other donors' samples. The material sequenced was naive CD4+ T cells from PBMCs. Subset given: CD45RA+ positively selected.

The DNA for the CDR3 is TGCGCCAGCAGCCGCCTCGGCACTGGGAACACCGGGGAGCTGTTTTTT. Amino acid sequence: CASSRLGTGNTGELFF. The gene calls are TRBV4-3 and TRBJ2-2; no clear D gene. This CDR3 comprises 16 residues. With 4 bases removed from V and 1 base from J, the gap between germline ends came to 13 bases. Germline CDR1 is LGHNA and CDR2 is YSLEER.